This TCR beta chain was sequenced in a study of graft-versus-host responses after intestinal transplantation. In the study overall: Recipients across the board were started on anti-thymocyte globulin induction, then kept on tacrolimus and steroids for about 3 years.

Here immunoSEQ multiplex PCR was the method, and the copy in TCRdb shows in-frame clones only, minus some. The sample lists 60,000 to 75,000 clones, 80% to 90% occurring once. CDR3 length: 15 amino acids. The germline V gene encodes CDR1 MGHRA and CDR2 YSYEKL. The V and J ends lost 0 bases and 2 bases respectively, with 7 bases between them. This clone showed up just a few times. Its antigen is not identified. The sequenced sample was unstimulated CD8+ T cells sorted from spleen or lymph node cells, obtained before intestinal transplant. The chain is built from TRBV4-1 and TRBJ1-4; D is uncertain. This TCR came from a human donor who received an intestinal transplant. This CDR3 is CASSQDRRTNEKLFF. The CDR3 DNA follows: TGCGCCAGCAGCCAAGATAGGCGGACTAATGAAAAACTGTTTTTT.